The clone carrying this T cell receptor beta chain was observed many times. What it binds is not known. This sample is part of a study of T cells in Graves' hyperthyroidism and ophthalmopathy. J lost 6 bases, V lost 3 bases, and 3 bases had no gene match. Per germline, CDR1 LNHNV and CDR2 YYDKDF (reference sequence). CDR3 size: 13 residues. Amplification targeted TCR beta CDR3 regions from RNA transcripts. First-round RT-PCR of the TCR CDR3 relied on the HTBI primer set. TCRdb re-called the multiplex PCR reads with MiXCR, one entry per CDR3 protein. The table lists hundreds of thousands of distinct CDR3 sequences, around 15% of them singletons. The cohort's ophthalmopathy patients, a group with duration under 3 months, had a Clinical Activity Score of at least 3 and a NOSPECS grade of at least 4. Exclusion of patients followed from uncontrolled infection, other autoimmune disease, pregnancy or lactation.

General study results and limits: Ophthalmopathy stood apart from stable hyperthyroidism in a 13 V-J model. Most expanded thyroid clonotypes above 0.001 recurred in blood.

Source material: blood. The V gene is TRBV15, the J gene TRBJ1-2; 8 bases are a match to TRBD1. The TCR originated in a man aged 18 to 30 with Graves' ophthalmopathy. In DNA, the CDR3 is TGTGCCACCAGCAGGGACAGGGTTAATGGCTACACCTTC. This sequence encodes CATSRDRVNGYTF.